Shown below are 30 T cell receptor beta chains from a single sample sequenced in a study of blood T cell repertoires in COVID-19. Assay: immunoSEQ multiplex PCR; the TCRdb copy retains only in-frame clones and omits some. The table includes some 270,000 clones, 70% to 90% detected once. The material sequenced was peripheral blood. These receptors were taken from a woman in her 70s with acute or convalescent COVID-19.

The V call is TRBV5-4, the J call TRBJ2-5, with 10 bases fitting TRBD2. The CDR3 spans 14 residues. The J segment lost 5 bases and the V segment lost 5 bases, leaving 6 bases of the junction unmatched. Germline lookup yields CDR1 SGHNT and CDR2 YYREEE (reference sequence). CDR3: CASRQAGGQETQYF. In nucleotides, the CDR3 is TGTGCCAGCAGGCAAGCGGGGGGGCAGGAGACCCAGTACTTC.

A word on this clone: Mismatch with germline at one junction end may stem from a read error. The chain carries TRBV12-3 or TRBV12-4 and TRBJ1-6; the D gene is possibly TRBD1 (6 bases). The CDR3 covers 13 residues. The CDR3 spells CASTLGQKSPLHF. In nucleotides, the CDR3 is TGTGCCAGCACTTTAGGACAGAAATCACCCCTCCACTTT.

The table lists this clone with a few counts. The chain has TRBV13 and TRBJ2-5; 8 bases align to TRBD2. There are 16 residues in the CDR3. V dropped 2 bases and J dropped 2; count of bases not matched to a gene: 7. Germline lookup yields CDR1 PRHDT and CDR2 FYEKMQ (reference sequence). Here the CDR3 reads CASSLFGRGAQETQYF. CDR3 in DNA: TGTGCCAGCAGCTTATTCGGGAGGGGGGCTCAAGAGACCCAGTACTTC.

The V gene is TRBV5-4, the J gene TRBJ2-5, with D perhaps matching TRBD2 (8 bases). The V gene's germline CDR1 is SGHNT and CDR2 YYREEE (reference sequence). The CDR3 runs to 16 residues. V lost 4 bases, J lost 2 bases, and 18 bases lay in between. DNA of the CDR3: TGTGCCAGCAGCCGGGCGGGGGGACAGCCTCAAGAGACCCAGTACTTC. It specifies CASSRAGGQPQETQYF.

This chain links TRBV1 with TRBJ1-2. TRBV1 represents a pseudogene. The CDR3 runs to 14 residues. The CDR3 DNA reads TGCACCAGCAGCATCGGCGGGCCCGCCTATGGCTACACCTTC. Translated, it gives CTSSIGGPAYGYTF.

The chain combines TRBV5-1 with TRBJ1-5, with 8 bases lining up with TRBD1. This CDR3 has 15 amino acids. Germline CDR1 SGHRS, CDR2 YFSETQ. The junction had 9 bases not matched to a gene; V was cut back by 5 bases and J by 5 bases. In DNA form, the CDR3 reads TGCGCCAGCAGGCCAGGGGGCTTAGGAGATCAGCCCCAGCATTTT. Translating it yields CASRPGGLGDQPQHF.

The rearrangement joins TRBV5-1 to TRBJ2-3; perhaps TRBD1 as D (6 bases). Deletions cut 2 bases from V and 1 base from J, with 14 bases between. The CDR3 runs 16 residues. Germline lookup yields CDR1 SGHRS and CDR2 YFSETQ. CDR3 coding DNA: TGCGCCAGCAGCTTCAGGGGTATGGGGGGCACAGATACGCAGTATTTT. It codes for CASSFRGMGGTDTQYF.

The chain combines TRBV5-4 with TRBJ2-5; a possible D gene is TRBD2 (6 bases). The CDR3 is 15 residues long. Germline V gives CDR1 SGHNT, CDR2 YYREEE (reference sequence). The germline V and J ends were trimmed by 4 bases and 2 bases, with 15 bases remaining between them. CDR3 protein: CASSRDSLGQETQYF. Written as DNA, the CDR3 is TGTGCCAGCAGCCGGGACTCGCTGGGGCAAGAGACCCAGTACTTC.

CDR3 region: CASSLWSPRRRRHQETQYF. The DNA for the CDR3 is TGTGCCAGCAGTTTATGGTCCCCTAGGAGGCGGAGACACCAAGAGACCCAGTACTTC. This chain links TRBV28 with TRBJ2-5, with a weak D call TRBD2 (5 bases). Per the germline V gene, CDR1 is MDHEN and CDR2 is SYDVKM. The CDR3 is 19 residues long. Trimming took 0 bases from V and 0 from J, leaving 20 bases between them.

CDR3 loop: CASSAYRDGSTEAFF. For the CDR3, the DNA is TGTGCCAGCAGCGCCTACAGGGACGGGTCCACTGAAGCTTTCTTT. V is TRBV7-2 and J is TRBJ1-1, with a tentative D call TRBD1 (6 bases). The germline V gene encodes CDR1 SGHTA and CDR2 FQGNSA. Deletions cut 5 bases from V and 4 bases from J, with 17 bases between. This CDR3 has 15 residues. Together with reference TRBV7-2 and TRBJ1-1, the CDR3 gives the full variable domain: GAGVSQSPSNKVTEKGKDVELRCDPISGHTALYWYRQSLGQGLEFLIYFQGNSAPDKSGLPSDRFSAERTGGSVSTLTIQRTQQEDSAVYLCASSAYRDGSTEAFFGQGTRLTVV.

The CDR3 DNA sequence: TGTGCCAGCAGCGTAGGAGGACAGGGAGGTTCACCCCTCCACTTT. Amino acids: CASSVGGQGGSPLHF. The V gene is TRBV9, the J gene TRBJ1-6, with 8 bases matching TRBD1. Trimming removed 0 bases from V and 9 bases from J; junction bases left unmatched: 5. This CDR3 is built from 15 residues. CDR1 and CDR2 from the germline V gene are SGDLS and YYNGEE.

This clone was detected only a few times. V and J are TRBV5-8 and TRBJ2-5, with 9 bases that match TRBD1. With V trimmed by 2 bases and J by 3 bases, 5 bases remained unmatched. The CDR3 contains 15 residues. From germline, CDR1 is SGHTS and CDR2 YDEGEE. CDR3 amino acids: CASSLGQGRKETQYF. Here the CDR3 DNA reads TGTGCCAGCAGCTTAGGACAGGGGCGCAAAGAGACCCAGTACTTC.

The chain couples TRBV5-1 to TRBJ1-5; D uncertain. V was shortened by 0 bases and J by 7 bases, with 14 bases between the two germline ends. In germline, CDR1 is SGHRS, CDR2 YFSETQ. The CDR3 runs 15 residues. This chain's CDR3 is CASSLDGGQIQPQHF. The CDR3 region has the DNA TGCGCCAGCAGCTTGGATGGAGGGCAAATACAGCCCCAGCATTTT.

A remark on this clone: The identical CDR3 is also encoded by other nucleotide sequences in the sample. The chain recombines TRBV3-1 (or the pseudogene TRBV3-2) with TRBJ2-5; tentatively, D is TRBD1 (6 bases). The CDR3 loop spans 13 amino acids. Trimming shortened V by 1 base and J by 5 bases, and 8 bases separated the two germline ends. Germline values: CDR1 LGHDT, CDR2 YNNKEL (reference sequence). CDR3 nucleotides: TGTGCCAGCAGCCAAGCTAGGGGGGAGACCCAGTACTTC. Translation gives CASSQARGETQYF.

The V call is TRBV5-4, the J call TRBJ1-1; tentative D call: TRBD1 (6 bases). The CDR3 contains 15 residues. Germline V lookup: CDR1 SGHNT, CDR2 YYREEE (reference sequence). The germline V and J ends were trimmed by 2 bases and 2 bases, with 13 bases remaining between them. This chain's CDR3 is CASSLLGRGNTEAFF. The CDR3 bases are TGTGCCAGCAGCTTACTGGGCAGGGGTAACACTGAAGCTTTCTTT.

V is TRBV19 and J is TRBJ1-2, with D perhaps matching TRBD1 (6 bases). Trimming took 7 bases from V and 7 from J, leaving 19 bases between them. The CDR3 loop spans 14 amino acids. Germline V gene lookup returns CDR1 LNHDA and CDR2 SQIVND (reference sequence). Here the CDR3 reads CASNWYGTTAGYTF. Written as DNA, the CDR3 is TGTGCCAGTAATTGGTACGGGACAACAGCTGGCTACACCTTC.

This clone was detected only once. One junction end does not reproduce the germline sequence, and a read error may be involved. The chain combines TRBV5-6 with TRBJ1-2; 9 bases line up with TRBD1. The CDR3 is 13 amino acids. Germline CDR1 reads SGHDT; CDR2 reads YYEEEE. The DNA of the CDR3 is TGTGCCAGCAGCTTGGCGGGGACAGGGACAACTGCCTTC. Translating gives CASSLAGTGTTAF.

This chain links TRBV5-1 with TRBJ1-2; 7 bases align to TRBD1. V lost 3 bases, J lost 4 bases, and 6 bases stayed unmatched. This CDR3 spans 14 amino acids. Germline V gives CDR1 SGHRS, CDR2 YFSETQ. CDR3 loop: CASSYQGEGYGYTF. The CDR3 nucleotides read TGCGCCAGCAGCTACCAGGGGGAAGGCTATGGCTACACCTTC.

The J gene is TRBJ1-3, the V gene TRBV7-6; no definite D call. CDR1 and CDR2 from the germline V gene are SGHVS and FNYEAQ. The CDR3 has 17 residues. Deletions cut 2 bases from V and 0 bases from J, with 14 bases between. CDR3 residues: CASSLSVAADSGNTIYF. The CDR3 DNA is TGTGCCAGCAGCTTAAGCGTGGCCGCGGACTCTGGAAACACCATATATTTT.

The gene calls are TRBV18 and TRBJ1-1, with TRBD1 matching over 8 bases. Trimming at V came to 2 bases and at J to 8 bases, leaving 4 bases not matched to a gene. Germline V gives CDR1 KGHSH, CDR2 LQKENI. The CDR3 totals 13 residues. DNA for the CDR3: TGTGCCAGCTCACCAGTCCGACAGGGGGAAGCTTTCTTT. Translation: CASSPVRQGEAFF.

The chain joins TRBV27 to TRBJ2-6; TRBD1 matches 9 bases. Germline CDR1 and CDR2: MNHEY and SMNVEV (reference sequence). The J segment lost 4 bases and the V segment lost 7 bases, leaving 8 bases of the junction unmatched. The length of the CDR3 is 16 residues. The CDR3 region has the DNA TGTGCCAGCAAAAAGGGGACAGGGACAGGGGCCAACGTCCTGACTTTC. Its translation is CASKKGTGTGANVLTF.

This sequence joins TRBV9 and TRBJ1-4, with D perhaps matching TRBD1 (6 bases). The CDR3 consists of 15 residues. Trimming removed 0 bases at V and 2 bases at J, with 8 bases between. The germline V gene encodes CDR1 SGDLS and CDR2 YYNGEE. The CDR3 nucleotides read TGTGCCAGCAGCGTAGCAACAGGGACTAATGAAAAACTGTTTTTT. Amino acids: CASSVATGTNEKLFF.

This chain connects TRBV5-1 to TRBJ1-1; 7 positions match TRBD1. V lost 4 bases, J lost 0 bases, and 6 bases stayed unmatched. The CDR3 length is 15 residues. The germline V gene has CDR1 SGHRS and CDR2 YFSETQ. DNA for the CDR3: TGCGCCAGCAGCGAGGTGGGACAGATGAACACTGAAGCTTTCTTT. This translates into CASSEVGQMNTEAFF.

This sequence joins TRBV29-1 and TRBJ2-1; TRBD2 agrees at 8 bases. The germline CDR1 and CDR2 sequences are SQVTM and ANQGSEA. Trimming removed 4 bases from V and 0 bases from J; junction bases left unmatched: 11. CDR3 length equals 17 residues. CDR3 amino acids: CSVGFSGVGPSYNEQFF. CDR3 in DNA: TGCAGCGTTGGCTTTAGCGGGGTAGGTCCCTCCTACAATGAGCAGTTCTTC.

The chain uses TRBV3-1 (or the pseudogene TRBV3-2) and TRBJ2-5, with 12 bases aligning to TRBD2. The CDR3 extends over 15 amino acids. V shed 5 bases, J shed 4 bases, and the junction held 5 bases outside the gene matches. Germline CDR1 reads LGHDT; CDR2 reads YNNKEL (reference sequence). The CDR3 coding sequence is TGTGCCAGCAGCTCCATACTAGCGGGGGGAGAGACCCAGTACTTC. Protein sequence: CASSSILAGGETQYF.

The table lists this clone with a count of one. The rearrangement links TRBV6-5 to TRBJ1-2; 7 nucleotides match TRBD1. Trimming cost V 10 bases and J 8 bases; bases outside gene matches: 7. This CDR3 comprises 11 residues. Germline loops: CDR1 MNHEY, CDR2 SVGAGI. CDR3 protein: CAMRSDRGYTF. The CDR3 region has the DNA TGTGCCATGCGTTCGGACAGGGGCTACACCTTC.

The chain has TRBV19 and TRBJ2-4; a weak D match, TRBD2 (5 bases). V gave up 4 bases and J gave up 8 bases, with 9 bases separating them. This CDR3 has 12 residues. Germline values: CDR1 LNHDA, CDR2 SQIVND (reference sequence). The CDR3 DNA is TGTGCCAGTAGTACCCTCGGGGACATTCAGTACTTC. It specifies CASSTLGDIQYF.

This sequence joins TRBV5-1 and TRBJ1-4, with 7 bases aligning to TRBD1. V shed 4 bases and J 3 bases; nucleotides not matched to a gene: 3. This CDR3 spans 14 amino acids. The V gene's germline CDR1 is SGHRS and CDR2 YFSETQ. As DNA, the CDR3 is TGCGCCAGCAGCGGCGGGACAGCTAATGAAAAACTGTTTTTT. Its translation: CASSGGTANEKLFF.

The chain joins TRBV12-5 to TRBJ2-3; the D gene is possibly TRBD2 (6 bases). CDR3 length: 12 residues. Germline-derived CDR1 and CDR2 are LGHNT and FRNRAP. V was trimmed by 6 bases and J by 9 bases, leaving 13 bases between them. CDR3: CASGPSGPTQYF. The CDR3 nucleotides are TGTGCTAGTGGCCCAAGCGGGCCCACGCAGTATTTT.

J is TRBJ1-6 and V is TRBV6-5; tentatively, D is TRBD1 (6 bases). This CDR3 region has 15 residues. Deletions cut 6 bases from V and 9 bases from J, with 18 bases between. Germline V gene lookup returns CDR1 MNHEY and CDR2 SVGAGI. CDR3: CASSRQVAGGSPLHF. DNA of the CDR3: TGTGCCAGCAGCCGACAGGTCGCTGGAGGTTCACCCCTCCACTTT.